This T cell receptor beta chain was recorded in a study of beta chain features in type 1 diabetes. Study outcomes and limitations: Moderate but significant shortening of TCRB CDR3s was recorded in all four CD4+ subsets from Type 1 diabetes patients. When VDJ junctions were examined, type 1 diabetes patients showed fewer insertions and more deletions. The analysis here could not establish whether HLA type shapes TCRB rearrangement.

Comment on this clone: The antigen is not known.

The CDR3 runs 15 residues. V trimming: 2 bases; J trimming: 7 bases; junction bases outside the gene matches: 7. CDR1 and CDR2 (germline): SQVTM, ANQGSEA. Investigators reverse transcribed all isolated RNA, so they sequenced expressed TCRB transcripts. Some 3.3 million reads was the average for naive, central memory and regulatory T cell samples. Only in-frame clones appear in the TCRdb table, and some are missing; sequencing was by immunoSEQ multiplex PCR. Among around 260,000 clones listed, just over 20% were seen once. The chain uses TRBV29-1 and TRBJ1-4; TRBD1 matches 10 bases. This sequence was found in a middle-aged woman with type 1 diabetes. The sequenced material came from naive CD4+ T cells from blood. The CDR3 sequence: CSVEYDRGRGEKLFF. The DNA of the CDR3 is TGCAGCGTTGAATATGACAGGGGGCGAGGTGAAAAACTGTTTTTT.